This T cell receptor (beta chain) was sequenced for a study of cytomegalovirus exposure and HLA in healthy donors. PCR employed 60 Vbeta and 13 Jbeta primers. The protocol was immunoSEQ multiplex PCR, while the TCRdb copy is restricted to in-frame clones and leaves out a portion. The data show 150,000 to 200,000 clones, about 70% seen once. V was pared by 7 bases and J by 0 bases, with 9 bases between. CDR1 ENHRY and CDR2 SYGVKD come from the germline V gene. The CDR3 loop spans 13 amino acids. This clonotype originated in a woman in her 30s in good health and CMV-seronegative. The specimen sequenced was PBMCs. The chain recombines TRBV10-3 with TRBJ1-1, with TRBD1 as a possible D gene (6 bases). CDR3 DNA sequence: TGTGCCATCATGGACAGTTTGAACACTGAAGCTTTCTTT. Protein sequence: CAIMDSLNTEAFF.